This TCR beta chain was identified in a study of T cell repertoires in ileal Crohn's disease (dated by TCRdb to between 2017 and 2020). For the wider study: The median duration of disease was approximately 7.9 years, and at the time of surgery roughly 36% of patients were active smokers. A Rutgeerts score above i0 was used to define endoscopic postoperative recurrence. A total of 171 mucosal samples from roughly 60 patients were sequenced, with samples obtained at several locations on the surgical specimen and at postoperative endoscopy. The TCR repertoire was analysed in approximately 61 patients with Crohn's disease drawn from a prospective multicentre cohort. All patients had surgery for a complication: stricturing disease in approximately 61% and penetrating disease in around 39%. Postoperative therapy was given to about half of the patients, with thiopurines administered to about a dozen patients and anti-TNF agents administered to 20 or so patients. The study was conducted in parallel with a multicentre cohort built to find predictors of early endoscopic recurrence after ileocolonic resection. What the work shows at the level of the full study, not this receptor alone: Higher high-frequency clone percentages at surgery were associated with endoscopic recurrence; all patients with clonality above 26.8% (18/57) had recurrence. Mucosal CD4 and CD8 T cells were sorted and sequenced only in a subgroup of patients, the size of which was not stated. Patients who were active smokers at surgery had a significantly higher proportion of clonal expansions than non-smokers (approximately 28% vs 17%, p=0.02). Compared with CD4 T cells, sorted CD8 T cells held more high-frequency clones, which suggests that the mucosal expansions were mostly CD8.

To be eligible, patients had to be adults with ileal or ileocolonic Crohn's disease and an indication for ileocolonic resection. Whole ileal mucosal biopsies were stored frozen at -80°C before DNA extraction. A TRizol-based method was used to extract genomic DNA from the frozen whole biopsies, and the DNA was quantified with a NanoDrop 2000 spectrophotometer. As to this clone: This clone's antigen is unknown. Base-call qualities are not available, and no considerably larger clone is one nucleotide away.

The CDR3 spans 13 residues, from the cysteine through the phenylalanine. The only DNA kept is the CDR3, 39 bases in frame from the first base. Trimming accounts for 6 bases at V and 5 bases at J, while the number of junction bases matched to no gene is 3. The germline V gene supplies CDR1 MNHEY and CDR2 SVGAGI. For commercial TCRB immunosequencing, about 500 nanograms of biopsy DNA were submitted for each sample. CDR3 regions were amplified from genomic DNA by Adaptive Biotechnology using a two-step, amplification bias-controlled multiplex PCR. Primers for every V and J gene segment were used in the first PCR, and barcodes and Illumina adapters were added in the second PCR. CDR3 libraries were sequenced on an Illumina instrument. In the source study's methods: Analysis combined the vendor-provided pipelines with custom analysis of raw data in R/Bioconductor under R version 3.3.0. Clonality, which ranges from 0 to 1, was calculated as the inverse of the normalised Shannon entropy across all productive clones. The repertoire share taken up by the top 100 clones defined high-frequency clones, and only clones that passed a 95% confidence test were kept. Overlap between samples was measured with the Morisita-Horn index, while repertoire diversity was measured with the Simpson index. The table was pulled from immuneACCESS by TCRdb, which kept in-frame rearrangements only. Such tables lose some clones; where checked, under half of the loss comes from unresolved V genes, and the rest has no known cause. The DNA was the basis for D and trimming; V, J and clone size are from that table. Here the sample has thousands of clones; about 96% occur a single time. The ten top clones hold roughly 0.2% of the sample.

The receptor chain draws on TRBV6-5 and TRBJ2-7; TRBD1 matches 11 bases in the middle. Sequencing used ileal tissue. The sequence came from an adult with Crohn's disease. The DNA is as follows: TGTGCCAGCAGGTGGACAGGGGGCAACGAGCAGTACTTC. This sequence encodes CASRWTGGNEQYF.